The rows below give T cell receptor beta chains drawn from one sample of a study of shared clonotypes between healthy human individuals. Here immunoSEQ multiplex PCR was the method, and the copy in TCRdb shows in-frame clones only, minus some. The table includes over 400,000 clones, roughly 80% detected once. Sequenced input: PBMCs. These receptors were obtained from a woman aged 35 to 49 in good health. Some clones in this sample may be carry-over from other donors' samples. Both conserved end residues are part of each CDR3. A D gene is named only where the DNA matches it firmly. The size field is filled for only some rows; it gives once, few, many or a size class.

>TRBV2|NA|NA|TRBJ2-4
TGTGCCAGCGGGGGCGCGTTCAAAAACATTCAGTACTTC
CASGGAFKNIQYF
>TRBV10-3|NA|many|TRBJ2-7
TGTGCCATCAGCCCCTGGCGGGATACACCCTACGAGCAGTACTTC
CAISPWRDTPYEQYF
>TRBV9|TRBD1|many|TRBJ1-3
TGTGCCAGCAGCGGAACAGGGGGGAACTCTGGAAACACCATATATTTT
CASSGTGGNSGNTIYF
>TRBV15|TRBD2|few|TRBJ2-5
TGTGCCACCAGCAGAGGACTAGCGGGATTAGAGACCCAGTACTTC
CATSRGLAGLETQYF
>TRBV27|NA|many|TRBJ2-7
TGTGCCAGCAGTCGGCAGGGACTTGAGCAGTACTTC
CASSRQGLEQYF
>TRBV7-3|NA|NA|TRBJ1-5
TGTGCCAGCAGCCCCACTGGTTTGAGCAATCAGCCCCAGCATTTT
CASSPTGLSNQPQHF
>TRBV4-1|NA|few|TRBJ2-4
TGCGCCAGCAGCCGGACTCCAGGTGGAGGGGACATTCAGTACTTC
CASSRTPGGGDIQYF
>TRBV7-9|TRBD1|once|TRBJ2-3
TGTGCCAGCAGCGCAAGACAGGGGCGTAACACAGATACGCAGTATTTT
CASSARQGRNTDTQYF
>TRBV28|TRBD1|NA|TRBJ1-1
TGTGCCAGCAGTTTCCCTACAAACCAGGGGGCCGAAGCTTTCTTT
CASSFPTNQGAEAFF
>TRBV5-1|TRBD2|NA|TRBJ2-1
TGCGCCAGCAGCTTGGTGGTAGCGGGAGTTACTAACAATGAGCAGTTCTTC
CASSLVVAGVTNNEQFF
>TRBV7-3|NA|NA|TRBJ1-1
TGTGCCAGCAGCTTATTCCAGGACACTGAAGCTTTCTTT
CASSLFQDTEAFF
>TRBV20-1|NA|NA|TRBJ2-7
TGCAGTGCTAGTGGCTACGAGCAGTACTTC
CSASGYEQYF
>TRBV5-6|NA|NA|TRBJ2-7
TGTGCCAGCAGCTTGGTTAGTAGCTCCTACGAGCAGTACTTC
CASSLVSSSYEQYF
>TRBV11-2|TRBD2|few|TRBJ2-7
TGTGCCAGCAGCTTAGAGGGGGGGGACTACGAGCAGTACTTC
CASSLEGGDYEQYF
>TRBV9|TRBD2|many|TRBJ2-7
TGTGCCAGCAGCGTGGGTAGCGGGGTAAGCTCCTACGAGCAGTACTTC
CASSVGSGVSSYEQYF
>TRBV4-1|TRBD1|NA|TRBJ1-1
TGCGCCAGCAGCCAAGAAACGGGGACAGGGAGGTTGCCGCTGGTGAACACTGAAGCTTTCTTT
CASSQETGTGRLPLVNTEAFF
>TRBV11-2|NA|NA|TRBJ2-1
TGTGCCAGCAGCTATTACGATGAGCAGTTCTTC
CASSYYDEQFF
>TRBV18|NA|NA|TRBJ1-1
TGTGCCAGCTCTCCGCGTGGGGGTGGGGGAATGAACACTGAAGCTTTCTTT
CASSPRGGGGMNTEAFF
>TRBV5-1|NA|few|TRBJ1-3
TGCGCCAGCAGCTTGTTTTCGGATTTCTCTGGAAACACCATATATTTT
CASSLFSDFSGNTIYF
>TRBV28|TRBD2|NA|TRBJ2-1
TGTGCCAGCAGCTCGACTAGCGGGAGGAAAGGTTCCTACAATGAGCAGTTCTTC
CASSSTSGRKGSYNEQFF
>TRBV5-1|NA|many|TRBJ2-2
TGCGCCAGCAGCTACGGGACCGGGGAGCTGTTTTTT
CASSYGTGELFF
>TRBV5-1|TRBD2|NA|TRBJ2-1
TGCGCCAGCAGCGTATCACCTTTACGGGAGGGGACCTACAATGAGCAGTTCTTC
CASSVSPLREGTYNEQFF
>TRBV6-1|TRBD1|NA|TRBJ2-7
TGTGCCGTTACAGACTGGGGGACAGGGTCCTACGAGCAGTACTTC
CAVTDWGTGSYEQYF
>TRBV7-2|TRBD2|NA|TRBJ2-1
TGTGCCAGCAGCGCCTCACAACTAGCGGGAGGGCCAGATGAGCAGTTCTTC
CASSASQLAGGPDEQFF
>TRBV30|NA|few|TRBJ2-1
TGTGCCTGGAATAGAGGGGGGATTTACAATGAGCAGTTCTTC
CAWNRGGIYNEQFF
>TRBV28|NA|few|TRBJ1-2
TGTGCCAGCAGTTTACAGGGAGGTTATGGCTACACCTTC
CASSLQGGYGYTF
>TRBV7-3|TRBD1|NA|TRBJ2-2
TGTGCCAGCAGCTCCCTAGGGACAGCTAACACCGGGGAGCTGTTTTTT
CASSSLGTANTGELFF
>TRBV19|NA|NA|TRBJ1-5
TGTGCCAGTAATACCCGGGGGGCCCGGCAGCCCCAGCATTTT
CASNTRGARQPQHF
>TRBV6-6|TRBD2|many|TRBJ2-2
TGTGCCAGCAGCTTCGGACTAGCGGCGAACACCGGGGAGCTGTTTTTT
CASSFGLAANTGELFF
>TRBV6-6|NA|few|TRBJ1-4
TGTGCCAGCAGTTACTCGAGTAGCCTTAATGAAAAACTGTTTTTT
CASSYSSSLNEKLFF
>TRBV29-1|NA|NA|TRBJ1-1
TGCAGCACCCGGACAGTTGAAGCTTTCTTT
CSTRTVEAFF
>TRBV6-5|NA|NA|TRBJ2-2
TGTGCCAGCAGAGAGGGGTCGACCGGGGAGCTGTTTTTT
CASREGSTGELFF
>TRBV5-8|NA|NA|TRBJ2-7
TGTGCCAGCAGCTCGACCTACGAGCAGTACTTC
CASSSTYEQYF
>TRBV5-4|TRBD1|NA|TRBJ1-2
TGTGCCAGCAGCTTGGCCGGGACAGAAGGAGCTAACTATGGCTACACCTTC
CASSLAGTEGANYGYTF
>TRBV9|NA|NA|TRBJ2-1
TGTGCCAGCAGCAGGGGACTTACCTACAATGAGCAGTTCTTC
CASSRGLTYNEQFF
>TRBV4-2|TRBD1|many|TRBJ1-5
TGTGCCAGCAGCCAGACAGGGGGCGCGGGGGCTCGGAATCAGCCCCAGCATTTT
CASSQTGGAGARNQPQHF
>TRBV4-1|NA|NA|TRBJ2-5
TGCGCCAGCAGCCGTGGCCGGGGGGCGCGGGGAGAGACCCAGTACTTC
CASSRGRGARGETQYF
>TRBV30|TRBD1|NA|TRBJ1-3
TGTGCCTGGCGACAGGGCTGGATCTCTGGAAACACCATATATTTT
CAWRQGWISGNTIYF
>TRBV7-9|TRBD1|NA|TRBJ2-7
TGTGCCAGCAGCCGACAGGGGGCATCCTACGAGCAGTACTTC
CASSRQGASYEQYF
>TRBV6-1|NA|NA|TRBJ1-5
TGTGCCAGCAGTGTTGACCGGGACCCTGAGGGGCCCCAGCATTTT
CASSVDRDPEGPQHF
>TRBV6-5|NA|once|TRBJ2-3
TGTGCCAGCAGTTACTCGGATGGCTTTAGCACAGATACGCAGTATTTT
CASSYSDGFSTDTQYF
>TRBV7-2|TRBD2|NA|TRBJ2-4
TGTGCCAGCAGCTTAGGTAGCGGGAGGAGCAACATTCAGTACTTC
CASSLGSGRSNIQYF
>TRBV28|TRBD2|NA|TRBJ2-1
TGTGCCAGCATGACCCGGGAGGCCTCCTACAATGAGCAGTTCTTC
CASMTREASYNEQFF
>TRBV21-1|NA|few|TRBJ2-5
TGTGCCAGCAGCAAAGTCGTCGGACAGGGATTTGGAGAGACCCAGTACTTC
CASSKVVGQGFGETQYF